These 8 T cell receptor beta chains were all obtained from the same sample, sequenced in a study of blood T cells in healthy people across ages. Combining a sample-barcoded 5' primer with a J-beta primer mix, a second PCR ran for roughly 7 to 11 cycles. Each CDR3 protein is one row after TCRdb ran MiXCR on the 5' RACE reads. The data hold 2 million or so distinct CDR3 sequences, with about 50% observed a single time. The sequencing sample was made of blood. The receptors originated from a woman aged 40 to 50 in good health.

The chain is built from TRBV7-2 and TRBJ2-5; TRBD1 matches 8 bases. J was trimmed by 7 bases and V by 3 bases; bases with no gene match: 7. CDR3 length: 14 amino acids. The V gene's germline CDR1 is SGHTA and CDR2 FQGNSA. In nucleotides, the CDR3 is TGTGCCAGCAGCTTGAGTGGACAGGGAGGGACCCAGTACTTC. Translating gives CASSLSGQGGTQYF. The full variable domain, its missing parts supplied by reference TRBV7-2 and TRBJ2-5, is GAGVSQSPSNKVTEKGKDVELRCDPISGHTALYWYRQSLGQGLEFLIYFQGNSAPDKSGLPSDRFSAERTGGSVSTLTIQRTQQEDSAVYLCASSLSGQGGTQYFGPGTRLLVL.

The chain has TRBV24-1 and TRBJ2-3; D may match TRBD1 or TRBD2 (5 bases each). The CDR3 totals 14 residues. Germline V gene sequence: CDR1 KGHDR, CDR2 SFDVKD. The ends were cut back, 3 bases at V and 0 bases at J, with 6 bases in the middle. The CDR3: CATSDGDSTDTQYF. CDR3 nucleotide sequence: TGTGCCACCAGTGATGGGGACAGCACAGATACGCAGTATTTT.

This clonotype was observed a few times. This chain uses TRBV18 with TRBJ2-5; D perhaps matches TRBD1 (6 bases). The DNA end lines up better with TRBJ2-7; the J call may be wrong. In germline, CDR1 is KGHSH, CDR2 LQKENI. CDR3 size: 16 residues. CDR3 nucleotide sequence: TGTGCCAGCTCACAAAATAATGGGGGACACATTTACGAGCAGTACTTC. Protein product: CASSQNNGGHIYEQYF.

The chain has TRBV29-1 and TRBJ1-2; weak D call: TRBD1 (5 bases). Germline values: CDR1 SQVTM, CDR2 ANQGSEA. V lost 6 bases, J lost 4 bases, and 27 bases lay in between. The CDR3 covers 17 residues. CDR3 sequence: CSVKWVGQAPYIYGYTF. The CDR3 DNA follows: TGCAGCGTCAAATGGGTGGGGCAGGCCCCCTACATCTATGGCTACACCTTC.

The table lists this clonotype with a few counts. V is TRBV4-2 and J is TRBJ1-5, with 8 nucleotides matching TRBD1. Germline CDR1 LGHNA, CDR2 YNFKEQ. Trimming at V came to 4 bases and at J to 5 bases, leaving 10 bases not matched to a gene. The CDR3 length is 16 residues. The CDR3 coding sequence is TGTGCCAGCAGCCTCGAGTCAAACAGGGGGGATCAGCCCCAGCATTTT. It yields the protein CASSLESNRGDQPQHF.

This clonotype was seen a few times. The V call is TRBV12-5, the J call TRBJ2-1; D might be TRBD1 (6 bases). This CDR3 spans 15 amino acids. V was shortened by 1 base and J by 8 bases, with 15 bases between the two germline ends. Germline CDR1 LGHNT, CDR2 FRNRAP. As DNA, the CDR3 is TGTGCTAGTGGTTTGGGACAGGACATTGGGGATGAGCAGTTCTTC. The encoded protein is CASGLGQDIGDEQFF.

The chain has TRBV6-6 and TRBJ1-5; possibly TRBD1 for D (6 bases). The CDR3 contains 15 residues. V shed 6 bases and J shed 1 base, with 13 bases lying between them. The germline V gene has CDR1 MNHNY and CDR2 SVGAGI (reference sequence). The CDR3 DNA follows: TGTGCCAGCAGCGTACAGGGTCTAAGCAATCAGCCCCAGCATTTT. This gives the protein CASSVQGLSNQPQHF.

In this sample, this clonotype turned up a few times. CDR3 nucleotides: TGCAGCGTTCGAACGTTCACAAACACTGAAGCTTTCTTT. Encoded protein: CSVRTFTNTEAFF. The gene calls are TRBV29-1 and TRBJ1-1; D remains ambiguous. Deletions cut 5 bases from V and 2 bases from J, with 12 bases between. This CDR3 is 13 amino acids long. CDR1 is SQVTM and CDR2 is ANQGSEA in the germline V gene.